This T cell receptor beta chain stems from a study of Ad26.COV2.S vaccination and SARS-CoV-2 variants. Across the study: Intramuscular Ad26.COV2.S doses were given once or twice, 56 days apart.

Treatment: roughly 20 received Ad26.COV2.S at low or high dose, single or two shots; 5 received placebo; per-sample allocation not given. The study sampled participants on day 63 after the first vaccine or placebo injection. A Boston adult aged 18-55 years was the donor. Ad26.COV2.S expressed prefusion-stabilized spike from the original Wuhan strain. Some clones are missing from TCRdb's copy, which holds only in-frame ones; the method was immunoSEQ multiplex PCR. The repertoire consists of approximately 400,000 clones, with around 84% occurring once and the leading ten covering 3.3%. The sample holds one count of this clone. The germline V gene has CDR1 MNHEY and CDR2 SVGEGT. The CDR3 is 14 amino acids. V dropped 5 bases and J dropped 5; count of bases not matched to a gene: 4.

The source material was peripheral blood, sampled in a trial of Ad26.COV2.S vaccine versus placebo. This chain uses TRBV6-2 or TRBV6-3 with TRBJ1-5, with TRBD1 identical over 9 bases. The clonotype originates from a person between 18 and 65 years old who received the Ad26.COV2.S COVID-19 vaccine or a placebo. The CDR3 DNA sequence: TGTGCCAGCAGTCCGGGACAGGGCCATCAGCCCCAGCATTTT. This codes for CASSPGQGHQPQHF.